A single sample gave rise to the 4 T cell receptor beta chains below, sequenced in a study of T-cell reconstitution after alpha-beta-depleted transplantation in children. Unique molecular identifiers tagged the TCRbeta library. TCRdb fed the PCR reads into MiXCR, producing one record per CDR3 protein. The data hold about 360,000 distinct CDR3 sequences, with about 14% observed a single time. The sequencing here drew on PBMCs, taken from the stem cell graft. These receptors originate from a human donor who donated a stem cell graft to a child with Fanconi anemia.

The CDR3 bases are TGTGCCACCAGCAGAGATCCCCAGGAACCACCCTATGGCTACACCTTC. This gives the protein CATSRDPQEPPYGYTF. The V gene is TRBV15, the J gene TRBJ1-2, with unresolved D. Germline V lookup: CDR1 LNHNV, CDR2 YYDKDF (reference sequence). V was cut by 0 bases and J by 4 bases, with 15 bases left in between. The CDR3 loop spans 16 amino acids. The entire variable domain, with the rest obtained from reference TRBV15 and TRBJ1-2, is as follows: DAMVIQNPRYQVTQFGKPVTLSCSQTLNHNVMYWYQQKSSQAPKLLFHYYDKDFNNEADTPDNFQSRRPNTSFCFLDIRSPGLGDTAMYLCATSRDPQEPPYGYTFGSGTRLTVV.

This clonotype came up a few times. This chain connects TRBV4-3 to TRBJ2-3; 8 bases fit TRBD2. The CDR3 is 17 residues long. Germline values: CDR1 LGHNA, CDR2 YSLEER. With 0 bases clipped from V and 4 bases from J, the junction kept 9 bases outside the gene matches. The CDR3 DNA reads as TGCGCCAGCAGCCAAGACTCCCGGGCGGGGGGACCAGATACGCAGTATTTT. It yields the protein CASSQDSRAGGPDTQYF.

This clonotype was counted a few times. The chain has TRBV7-8 and TRBJ2-7; TRBD1 is a possible D gene (5 bases). V lost 5 bases and J 6 bases, leaving 11 bases between the germline ends. Germline assignment: CDR1 SGHVS and CDR2 FQNEAQ. The CDR3 contains 12 residues. The DNA for the CDR3 is TGTGCCAGCAGCCGAGGACACTCCGAGCAGTACGTC. Translating it yields CASSRGHSEQYV.

This clonotype was seen a few times. V usage is TRBV12-3 or TRBV12-4 and J usage is TRBJ1-2, with TRBD1 matching over 7 bases. The V segment lost 6 bases and the J segment 4 bases; nucleotides outside the gene matches: 5. CDR3 length: 13 residues. CDR3: CASRGGGVYGYTF. In DNA, the CDR3 is TGTGCCAGCAGGGGAGGGGGCGTCTATGGCTACACCTTC.